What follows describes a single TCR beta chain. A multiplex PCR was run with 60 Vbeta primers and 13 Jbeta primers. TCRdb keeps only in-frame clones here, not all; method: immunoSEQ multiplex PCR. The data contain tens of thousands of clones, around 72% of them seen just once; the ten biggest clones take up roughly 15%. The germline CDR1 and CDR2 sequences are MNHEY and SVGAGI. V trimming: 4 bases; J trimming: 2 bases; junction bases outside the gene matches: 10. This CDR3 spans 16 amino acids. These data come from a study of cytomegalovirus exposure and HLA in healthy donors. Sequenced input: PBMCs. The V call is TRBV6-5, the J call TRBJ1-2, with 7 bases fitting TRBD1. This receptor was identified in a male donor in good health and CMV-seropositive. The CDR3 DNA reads TGTGCCAGCAGTTCGGGGACAGACCCCCTAAACTATGGCTACACCTTC. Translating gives CASSSGTDPLNYGYTF.